This is a list of T cell receptor beta chains from one sample in a study of beta chain features in type 1 diabetes. Produced via immunoSEQ multiplex PCR; TCRdb's table is partial and in-frame only. The data show around 280,000 clones, with 15% seen just once and less than 0.02% held by the top ten. The sequencing sample was made of naive CD4+ T cells from blood. These receptors came from a man between 18 and 35 years old with type 1 diabetes. The conserved cysteine and the conserved F or W are not part of the CDR3 here. The order of the fields is V gene, clone size, CDR3 protein. The size field is filled for only some rows; it gives once, few, many or a size class.

v_gene: TRBV29-1
abundance: few
CDR3aa: SVELDDQETQY

v_gene: TRBV10-2
abundance: few
CDR3aa: ASRGTANIQY

v_gene: TRBV5-1
abundance: few
CDR3aa: ASSLLQGSYGYT

v_gene: TRBV19
abundance: few
CDR3aa: ASSLSQGRQPQH

v_gene: TRBV5-1
abundance: .
CDR3aa: ASSSQGFQETQY

v_gene: TRBV11-2
abundance: .
CDR3aa: ASSWDRGSYNEQF

v_gene: TRBV28
abundance: once
CDR3aa: ASSSTGTGSEQY

v_gene: TRBV28
abundance: .
CDR3aa: ASRLMGDTQY

v_gene: TRBV7-2
abundance: .
CDR3aa: ASRSQGQGGYGYT

v_gene: TRBV28
abundance: few
CDR3aa: ASRLNLGGDYEQY